This T cell receptor beta chain emerged from a study of T cell responses to AZD1222 COVID-19 vaccine. General study points: In all cases, repertoires were sampled only after the peak T cell response. Spike-specific TCR depth and breadth grew after two AZD1222 doses. At 160-218 and 743-854, vaccine-associated CD4 TCRs were dominant, and they spanned spike. The donor cohort was predominantly white British with a female majority, and clonal diversity may have been underestimated.

Sequenced by immunoSEQ multiplex PCR; TCRdb stores in-frame clones only, minus some. Of more than 90,000 clones listed, 90% are singletons. CDR3 size: 16 residues. The V gene's germline CDR1 is LNHDA and CDR2 SQIVND (reference sequence). V was clipped by 6 bases and J by 1 base; unmatched bases: 7. As for this clone: Its target is unknown.

The sequences come from peripheral blood, collected on day 0 of AZD1222 vaccination. V and J are TRBV19 and TRBJ2-2, with 8 bases fitting TRBD2. This clonotype was sampled from an adult in good health. The CDR3 loop is CASSKAGARNTGELFF. CDR3 sequence (DNA): TGTGCCAGTAGCAAAGCGGGGGCCAGGAACACCGGGGAGCTGTTTTTT.